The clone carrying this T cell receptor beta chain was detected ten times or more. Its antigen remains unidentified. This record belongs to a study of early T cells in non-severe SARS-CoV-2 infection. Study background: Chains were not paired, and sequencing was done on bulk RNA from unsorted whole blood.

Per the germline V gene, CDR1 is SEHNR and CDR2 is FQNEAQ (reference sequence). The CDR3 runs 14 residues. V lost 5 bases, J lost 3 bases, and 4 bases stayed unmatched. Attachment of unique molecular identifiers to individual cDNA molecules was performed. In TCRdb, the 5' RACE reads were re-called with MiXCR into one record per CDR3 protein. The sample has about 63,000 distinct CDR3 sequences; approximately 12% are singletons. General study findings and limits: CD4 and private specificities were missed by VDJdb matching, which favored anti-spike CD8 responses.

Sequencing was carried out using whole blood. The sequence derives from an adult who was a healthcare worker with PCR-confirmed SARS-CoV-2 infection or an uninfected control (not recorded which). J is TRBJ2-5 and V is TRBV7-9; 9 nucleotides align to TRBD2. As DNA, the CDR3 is TGTGCCAGCAGCGACCTAGCGGGGAAAGAGACCCAGTACTTC. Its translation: CASSDLAGKETQYF.